Detailed here is one T cell receptor (beta chain). What it recognizes is unknown. Sequencing was performed with immunoSEQ multiplex PCR; in TCRdb, only in-frame clones are kept and a portion is missing. The sample records approximately 34,000 clones, just over 90% being singletons. The CDR3 has 15 residues. CDR1 is LGHNA and CDR2 is YSLEER in the germline V gene. The V end lost 2 bases, the J end lost 1 base, and 11 bases lay between the germline ends. These data originate in a study of T cells in localized non-small cell lung cancer. Study-wide results and caveats: Overall survival was longer when the density of T cells in the blood was higher. Measurement of T cell clonality placed uninvolved adjacent lung highest, above the level in tumor. Sequencing was limited to one tumor region, leaving the possibility of heterogeneity open. Turning up in adjacent lung were a median roughly 59 of the top 100 tumor clones.

The chain is built from TRBV4-3 and TRBJ1-2; maybe TRBD1 (5 bases). This sequence was found in a female donor at least 60 years old with stage I lung adenocarcinoma. Sequenced material: peripheral blood, taken before any cancer treatment. In DNA, the CDR3 is TGCGCCAGCAGCCAATTCAAGACAGTTAACTATGGCTACACCTTC. It codes for CASSQFKTVNYGYTF.